This is a list of T cell receptor beta chains from one sample in a study of blood T cell repertoires in COVID-19. Data came from immunoSEQ multiplex PCR; TCRdb stores just in-frame clones and leaves some out. The sample consists of roughly 43,000 clones, 89% of them appearing once. The source material was peripheral blood. The receptors derive from a man in his 70s with active COVID-19. CDR3s include the opening cysteine and the closing phenylalanine or tryptophan. A D gene is named only where the DNA matches it firmly. Only some rows state a clone size, as once, few, many or a class for expanded clones.

J gene	V gene	D gene	clone size	CDR3 DNA	CDR3 protein
TRBJ1-2	TRBV19	.	once	TGTGCCAGTAGGATCTCCGGGGTTACACCTGATGGCTACACCTTC	CASRISGVTPDGYTF
TRBJ1-1	TRBV19	TRBD1	.	TGTGCCAGTAGTATGGGGGACAGAGACACTGAAGCTTTCTTT	CASSMGDRDTEAFF
TRBJ2-3	TRBV12-3/TRBV12-4	.	.	TGTGCCAGCAGTTTAGGGACTACAGATACGCAGTATTTT	CASSLGTTDTQYF
TRBJ2-7	TRBV5-1	.	.	TGCGCCAGCGGGAGGAGTGTAGGCCAATCCTACGAGCAGTACTTC	CASGRSVGQSYEQYF
TRBJ1-2	TRBV5-1	TRBD1	.	TGCGCCAGCAGCTTGGACCAGGGGGCGTCGGACGGCTACACCTTC	CASSLDQGASDGYTF
TRBJ1-2	TRBV27	TRBD1	once	TGTGCCAGCAGTTCCCCAGGACAGGGGAAGAGTGGCTACACCTTC	CASSSPGQGKSGYTF
TRBJ2-5	TRBV11-2	TRBD1	.	TGTGCCAGCAGCTCGACTGACAGGGCCGAGACCCAGTACTTC	CASSSTDRAETQYF
TRBJ1-6	TRBV5-1	TRBD1	.	TGCGCCAGCAGCTTGGGGCAGGGGGCAGGTAATTCACCCCTCCACTTT	CASSLGQGAGNSPLHF
TRBJ2-1	TRBV7-9	TRBD2	.	TGTGCCAGCAGCCCGCTAGCGGGGGCCAGGTATGAGCAGTTCTTC	CASSPLAGARYEQFF
TRBJ2-2	TRBV7-8	TRBD2	.	TGTGCCAGCAGCCCATCCGGACTAGCCGCCGGGGAGCTGTTTTTT	CASSPSGLAAGELFF
TRBJ1-5	TRBV7-2	TRBD1	.	TGTGCCAGCAGCCCGGACAGGTTGAAAGATCAGCCCCAGCATTTT	CASSPDRLKDQPQHF
TRBJ2-5	TRBV5-1	TRBD2	.	TGCGCCAGCAGCTTGGGTAGCGGGGGGGCGGAGACCCAGTACTTC	CASSLGSGGAETQYF
TRBJ2-7	TRBV7-2	TRBD1	.	TGTGCCAGCAGCATACGGACAGGTATGAACGAGCAGTACTTC	CASSIRTGMNEQYF
TRBJ2-1	TRBV19	.	.	TGTGCCAGTAGTATAAACAGGGCTGACAATGAGCAGTTCTTC	CASSINRADNEQFF
TRBJ2-1	TRBV6-2/TRBV6-3	TRBD1	.	TGTGCCAGCAGTTACGGGGGACAGCAATTCAACAATGAGCAGTTCTTC	CASSYGGQQFNNEQFF
TRBJ2-7	TRBV6-2/TRBV6-3	TRBD1	.	TGTGCCAGCAGTCGATTAGCAGGGGGCTACGAGCAGTACTTC	CASSRLAGGYEQYF
TRBJ1-1	TRBV6-1	.	.	TGTGCCAGCAGTGACGGAGGTGGGACACCGGTGAGGACTTTCTTT	CASSDGGGTPVRTFF
TRBJ1-2	TRBV4-1	TRBD1	.	TGCGCCAGCACCTCGTGGCAGGGGGCCCCTAACTATGGCTACACCTTC	CASTSWQGAPNYGYTF
TRBJ1-3	TRBV9	TRBD1	few	TGTGCCAGCAGCGTAGGGTTGGGGACAGGGCGAGTGACCCAAAACACCATATATTTT	CASSVGLGTGRVTQNTIYF
TRBJ2-1	TRBV7-9	.	.	TGTGCCAGCAGCACGCTAACAAGTAGCGGTGAGCAGTTCTTC	CASSTLTSSGEQFF
TRBJ1-1	TRBV4-1	.	.	TGCGCCAGCAGCCAAGATCGTCGGGGGGCTCGGGTTCAAAAATACCTTTTGGTCTTT	CASSQDRRGARVQKYLLVF
TRBJ2-7	TRBV7-2	TRBD1	.	TGTGCCAGCAGCTTCTCCGGGACAGGGCGCGAGCAGTACTTC	CASSFSGTGREQYF
TRBJ2-6	TRBV19	TRBD1	.	TGTGCCAGTAGTCCCCTACAGGGGGCTGGGGCCAACGTCCTGACTTTC	CASSPLQGAGANVLTF
TRBJ2-5	TRBV7-2	TRBD2	.	TGTGCCAGCAGCTCCGGGACTAGCGCCCAGACCCAGTACTTC	CASSSGTSAQTQYF
TRBJ2-7	TRBV7-9	TRBD1	.	TGTGCCAGCAGCTTGGGACAGGGTGGACACGAGCAGTACTTC	CASSLGQGGHEQYF
TRBJ2-7	TRBV6-4	.	.	TGTGCCAGCAGTGCCCGGGTCCGCTACGAGCAGTACTTC	CASSARVRYEQYF
TRBJ2-7	TRBV5-1	TRBD2	.	TGCGCCAGCAGCCCGTGGGGACTAGCGACCTACGAGCAGTACTTC	CASSPWGLATYEQYF
TRBJ2-7	TRBV10-3	TRBD1	.	TGTGCCATCGCGTCCGAATGGGACAGGGGGAGTAACGAGCAGTACTTC	CAIASEWDRGSNEQYF
TRBJ2-1	TRBV5-6	TRBD2	.	TGTGCCAGCAGCATACTAGCGGGGGGGCTATACAATGAGCAGTTCTTC	CASSILAGGLYNEQFF
TRBJ2-5	TRBV3-1/TRBV3-2	TRBD1	.	TGTGCCAGCAGCCAAGAGGGCAGGGGGAAGACCCAGTACTTC	CASSQEGRGKTQYF
TRBJ2-2	TRBV9	TRBD1	.	TGTGCCAGCAGCAACCGGGACAGGGCTTTCGGGGAGCTGTTTTTT	CASSNRDRAFGELFF
TRBJ1-4	TRBV6-6	.	.	TGTGCCAGCCGGTTAACTAATGAAAAACTGTTTTTT	CASRLTNEKLFF
TRBJ2-1	TRBV7-3	.	once	TGTGCCAGCAGCACGACCCCCGGGGGTGAGCAGTTCTTC	CASSTTPGGEQFF
TRBJ2-2	TRBV19	.	.	TGTGCCAGTAGTATAGGGGCGCGGGACACCGGGGAGCTGTTTTTT	CASSIGARDTGELFF